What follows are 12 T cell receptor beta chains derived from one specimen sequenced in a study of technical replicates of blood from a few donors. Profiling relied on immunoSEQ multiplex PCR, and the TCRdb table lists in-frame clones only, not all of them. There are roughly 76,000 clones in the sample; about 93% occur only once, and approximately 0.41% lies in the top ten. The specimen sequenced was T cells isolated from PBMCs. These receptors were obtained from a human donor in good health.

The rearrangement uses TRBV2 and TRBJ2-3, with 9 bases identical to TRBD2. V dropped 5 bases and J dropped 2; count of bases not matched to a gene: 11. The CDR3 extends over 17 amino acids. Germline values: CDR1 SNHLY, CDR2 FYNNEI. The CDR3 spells CASSLLPGTSPTDTQYF. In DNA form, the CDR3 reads TGTGCCAGCAGTTTACTTCCCGGGACTAGCCCCACAGATACGCAGTATTTT.

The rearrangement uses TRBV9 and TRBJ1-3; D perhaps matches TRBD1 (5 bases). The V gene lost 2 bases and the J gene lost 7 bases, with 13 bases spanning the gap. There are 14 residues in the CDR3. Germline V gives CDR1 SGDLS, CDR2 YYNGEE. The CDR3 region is CASSVFDSPNTIYF. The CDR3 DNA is TGTGCCAGCAGCGTCTTCGACAGTCCCAACACCATATATTTT.

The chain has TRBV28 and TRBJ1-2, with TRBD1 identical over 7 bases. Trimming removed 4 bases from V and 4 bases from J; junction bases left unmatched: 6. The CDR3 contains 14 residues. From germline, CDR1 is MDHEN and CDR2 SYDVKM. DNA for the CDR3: TGTGCCAGCAGTTCCTGGACAGGACCCTATGGCTACACCTTC. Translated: CASSSWTGPYGYTF.

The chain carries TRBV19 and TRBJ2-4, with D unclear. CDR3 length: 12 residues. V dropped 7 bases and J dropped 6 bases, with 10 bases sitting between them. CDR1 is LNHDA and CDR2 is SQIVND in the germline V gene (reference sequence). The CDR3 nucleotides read TGTGCCAGTAACGATCTAACAAACATTCAGTACTTC. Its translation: CASNDLTNIQYF.

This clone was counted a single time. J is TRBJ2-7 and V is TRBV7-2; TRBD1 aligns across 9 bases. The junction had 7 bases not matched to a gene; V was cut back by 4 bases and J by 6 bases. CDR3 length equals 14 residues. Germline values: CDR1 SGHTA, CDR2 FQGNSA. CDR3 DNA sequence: TGTGCCAGCAGCTGGGACAGGGTAACGGGCGAGCAGTACTTC. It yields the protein CASSWDRVTGEQYF. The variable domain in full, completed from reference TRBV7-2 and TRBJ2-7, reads GAGVSQSPSNKVTEKGKDVELRCDPISGHTALYWYRQSLGQGLEFLIYFQGNSAPDKSGLPSDRFSAERTGGSVSTLTIQRTQQEDSAVYLCASSWDRVTGEQYFGPGTRLTVT.

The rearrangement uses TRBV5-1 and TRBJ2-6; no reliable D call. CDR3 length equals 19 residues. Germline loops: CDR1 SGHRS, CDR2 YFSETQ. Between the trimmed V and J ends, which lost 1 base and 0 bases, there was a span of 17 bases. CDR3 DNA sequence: TGCGCCAGCAGCTTGAGTGTTTCCTTACTCGGCTCTGGGGCCAACGTCCTGACTTTC. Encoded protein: CASSLSVSLLGSGANVLTF.

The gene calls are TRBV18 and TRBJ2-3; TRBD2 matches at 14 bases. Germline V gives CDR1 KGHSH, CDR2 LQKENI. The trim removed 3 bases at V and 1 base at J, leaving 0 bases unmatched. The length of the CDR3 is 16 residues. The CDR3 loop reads CASSPGLAGGTDTQYF. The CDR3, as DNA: TGTGCCAGCTCACCGGGACTAGCGGGAGGCACAGATACGCAGTATTTT. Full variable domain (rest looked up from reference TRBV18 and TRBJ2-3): NAGVMQNPRHLVRRRGQEARLRCSPMKGHSHVYWYRQLPEEGLKFMVYLQKENIIDESGMPKERFSAEFPKEGPSILRIQQVVRGDSAAYFCASSPGLAGGTDTQYFGPGTRLTVL.

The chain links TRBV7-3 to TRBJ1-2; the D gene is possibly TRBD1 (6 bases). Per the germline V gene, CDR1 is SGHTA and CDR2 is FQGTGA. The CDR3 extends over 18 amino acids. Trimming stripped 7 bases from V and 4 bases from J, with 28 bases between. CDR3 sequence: CASTHDPPQGQWTYGYTF. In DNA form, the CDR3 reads TGTGCCAGCACCCACGACCCTCCACAGGGCCAATGGACCTATGGCTACACCTTC.

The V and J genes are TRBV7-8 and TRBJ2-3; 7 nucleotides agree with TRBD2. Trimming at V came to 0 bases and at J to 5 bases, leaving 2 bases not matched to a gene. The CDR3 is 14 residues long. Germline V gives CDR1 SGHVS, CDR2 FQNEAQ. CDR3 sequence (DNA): TGTGCCAGCAGCTTAGCGGGAGGGCAAGATACGCAGTATTTT. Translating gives CASSLAGGQDTQYF.

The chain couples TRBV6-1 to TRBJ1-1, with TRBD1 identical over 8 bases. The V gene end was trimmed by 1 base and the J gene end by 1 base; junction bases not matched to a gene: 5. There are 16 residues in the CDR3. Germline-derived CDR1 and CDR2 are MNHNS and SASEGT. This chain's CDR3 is CASSEVFGTGNTEAFF. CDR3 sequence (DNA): TGTGCCAGCAGTGAAGTATTCGGGACAGGGAACACTGAAGCTTTCTTT.

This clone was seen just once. CDR3 nucleotides: TGTGCCAGCAGCTTGGGGACTAGCGGGAGGACCCTCTCCTACGAGCAGTACTTC. This translates into CASSLGTSGRTLSYEQYF. The J gene is TRBJ2-7, the V gene TRBV7-2, with TRBD2 identical over 15 bases. The V segment lost 3 bases and the J segment 0 bases; nucleotides outside the gene matches: 6. CDR1 and CDR2 (germline): SGHTA, FQGNSA. The CDR3 has 18 residues.

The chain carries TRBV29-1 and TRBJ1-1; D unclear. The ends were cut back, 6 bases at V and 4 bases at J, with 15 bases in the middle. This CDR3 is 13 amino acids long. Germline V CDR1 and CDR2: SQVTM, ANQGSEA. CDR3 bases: TGCAGCGTAAACACAGCCCGGTCCACTGAAGCTTTCTTT. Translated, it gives CSVNTARSTEAFF.